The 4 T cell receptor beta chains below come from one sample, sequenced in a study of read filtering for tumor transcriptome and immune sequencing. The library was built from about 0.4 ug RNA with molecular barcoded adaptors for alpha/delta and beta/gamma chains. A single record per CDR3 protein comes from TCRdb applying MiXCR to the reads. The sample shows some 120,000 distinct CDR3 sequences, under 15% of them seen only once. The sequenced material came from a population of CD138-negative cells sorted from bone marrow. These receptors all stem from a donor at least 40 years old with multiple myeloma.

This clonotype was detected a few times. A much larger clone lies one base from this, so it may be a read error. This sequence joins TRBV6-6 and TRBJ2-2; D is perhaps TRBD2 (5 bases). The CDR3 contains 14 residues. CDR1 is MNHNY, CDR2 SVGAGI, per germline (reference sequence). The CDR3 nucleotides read TGTGCCAGCAGTTACGGTACCAACACCGGGGAGCTGTCTTTT. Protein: CASSYGTNTGELSF.

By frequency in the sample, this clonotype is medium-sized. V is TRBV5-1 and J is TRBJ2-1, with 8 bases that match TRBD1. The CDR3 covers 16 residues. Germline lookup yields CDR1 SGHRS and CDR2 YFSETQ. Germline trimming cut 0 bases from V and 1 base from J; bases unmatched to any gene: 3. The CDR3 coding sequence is TGCGCCAGCAGCTTGGCGACAGGGGTTTCCTACAATGAGCAGTTCTTC. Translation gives CASSLATGVSYNEQFF.

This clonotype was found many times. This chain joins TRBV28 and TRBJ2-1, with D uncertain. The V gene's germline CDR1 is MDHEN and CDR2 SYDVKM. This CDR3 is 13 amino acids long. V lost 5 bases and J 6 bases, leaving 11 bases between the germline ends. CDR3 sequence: CASSPHDGNEQFF. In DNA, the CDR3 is TGTGCCAGCAGTCCCCACGATGGCAATGAGCAGTTCTTC.

The CDR3: CASSFVSGGETQYF. The CDR3 nucleotides are TGTGCCAGCAGTTTTGTTAGTGGGGGAGAGACCCAGTACTTC. V gene TRBV12-3 or TRBV12-4 combines with J gene TRBJ2-5, with D tentatively TRBD1 or TRBD2 (5 bases each). The CDR3 sequence is 14 residues long. Trimming removed 3 bases from V and 4 bases from J, with 12 bases in between.